This entry concerns a single TCR beta chain. This entry is derived from a study of blood T cell repertoires in COVID-19. The protocol was immunoSEQ multiplex PCR, while the TCRdb copy is restricted to in-frame clones and leaves out a portion. The sample lists roughly 240,000 clones, 83% seen once, with 3% to 4% in the top ten. What was sequenced was PBMCs or T cells enriched from blood (not recorded which). This TCR came from a middle-aged woman who had been exposed to COVID-19.

The CDR3 region is CASSPGTSGPYEQYF. The CDR3 coding sequence is TGTGCCAGCAGCCCTGGGACTAGCGGCCCCTACGAGCAGTACTTC. The chain uses TRBV5-4 and TRBJ2-7; 11 positions match TRBD2. The CDR3 is 15 amino acids. Germline lookup yields CDR1 SGHNT and CDR2 YYREEE (reference sequence). V was clipped by 4 bases and J by 2 bases; unmatched bases: 5.